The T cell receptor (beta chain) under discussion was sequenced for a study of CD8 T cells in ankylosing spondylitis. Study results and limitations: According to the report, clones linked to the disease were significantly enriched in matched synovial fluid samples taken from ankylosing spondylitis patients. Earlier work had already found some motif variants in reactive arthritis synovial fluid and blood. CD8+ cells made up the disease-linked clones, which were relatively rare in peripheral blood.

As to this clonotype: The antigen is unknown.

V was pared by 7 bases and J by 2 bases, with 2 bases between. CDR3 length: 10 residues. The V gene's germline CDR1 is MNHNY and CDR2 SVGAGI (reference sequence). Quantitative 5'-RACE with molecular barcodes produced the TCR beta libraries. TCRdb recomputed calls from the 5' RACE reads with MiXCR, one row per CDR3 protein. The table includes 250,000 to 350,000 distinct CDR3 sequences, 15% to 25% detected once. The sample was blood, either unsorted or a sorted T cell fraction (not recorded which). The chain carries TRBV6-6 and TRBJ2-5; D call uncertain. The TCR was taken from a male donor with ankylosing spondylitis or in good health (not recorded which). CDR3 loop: CASKQETQYF. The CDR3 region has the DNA TGTGCCAGCAAACAAGAGACCCAGTACTTC.